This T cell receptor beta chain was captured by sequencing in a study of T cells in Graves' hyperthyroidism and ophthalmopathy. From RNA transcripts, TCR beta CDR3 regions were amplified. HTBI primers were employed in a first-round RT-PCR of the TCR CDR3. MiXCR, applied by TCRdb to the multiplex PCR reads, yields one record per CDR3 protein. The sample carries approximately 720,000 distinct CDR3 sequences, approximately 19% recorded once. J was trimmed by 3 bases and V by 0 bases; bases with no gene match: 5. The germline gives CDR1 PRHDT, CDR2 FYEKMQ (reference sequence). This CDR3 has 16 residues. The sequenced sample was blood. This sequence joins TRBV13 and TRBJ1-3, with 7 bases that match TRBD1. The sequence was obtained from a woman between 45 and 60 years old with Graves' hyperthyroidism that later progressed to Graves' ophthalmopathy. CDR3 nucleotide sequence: TGTGCCAGCAGCTTAGGGGCAGGGGGGTATGGAAACACCATATATTTT. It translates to CASSLGAGGYGNTIYF. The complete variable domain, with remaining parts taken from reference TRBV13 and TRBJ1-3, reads AAGVIQSPRHLIKEKRETATLKCYPIPRHDTVYWYQQGPGQDPQFLISFYEKMQSDKGSIPDRFSAQQFSDYHSELNMSSLELGDSALYFCASSLGAGGYGNTIYFGEGSWLTVV.